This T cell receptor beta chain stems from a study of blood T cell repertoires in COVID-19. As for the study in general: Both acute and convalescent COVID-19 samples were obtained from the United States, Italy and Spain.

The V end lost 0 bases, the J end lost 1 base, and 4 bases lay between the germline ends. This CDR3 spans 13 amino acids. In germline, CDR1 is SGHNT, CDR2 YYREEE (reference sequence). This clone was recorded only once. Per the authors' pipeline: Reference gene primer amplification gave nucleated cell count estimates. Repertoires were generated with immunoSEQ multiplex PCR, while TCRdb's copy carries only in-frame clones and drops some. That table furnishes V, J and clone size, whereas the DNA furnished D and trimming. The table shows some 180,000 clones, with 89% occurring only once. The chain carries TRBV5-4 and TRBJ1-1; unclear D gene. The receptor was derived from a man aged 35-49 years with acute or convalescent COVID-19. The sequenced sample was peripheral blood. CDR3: CASSLDKNTEAFF. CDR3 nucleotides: TGTGCCAGCAGCTTGGACAAGAACACTGAAGCTTTCTTT.